This TCR beta chain was obtained from a study of blood T cell repertoires in COVID-19. Study details: Both acute and convalescent COVID-19 samples were obtained from the United States, Italy and Spain. The cDNA or gDNA used as material had been derived from T cells, B-cell-depleted T cells, or PBMCs.

The authors' processing: Scientists estimated how many nucleated cells there were by amplifying reference gene primers. Sequenced by immunoSEQ multiplex PCR; TCRdb stores in-frame clones only, minus some. The V and J calls and the clone size are those of that table, but D and trimming were determined from the DNA. This table has tens of thousands of clones, 80% to 90% appearing once. Germline-derived CDR1 and CDR2 are SGHRS and YFSETQ. Losses at the gene ends were 3 bases for V and 1 base for J; bases not matched to a gene: 2. CDR3 length: 15 amino acids. The V gene is TRBV5-1, the J gene TRBJ2-3, with 10 positions matching TRBD1. The sequence derives from a human donor in a cohort sampled during active COVID-19. The source material was peripheral blood. The CDR3 DNA follows: TGCGCCAGCAGCTGGGACAGGGGAGGCACAGATACGCAGTATTTT. Translated: CASSWDRGGTDTQYF.